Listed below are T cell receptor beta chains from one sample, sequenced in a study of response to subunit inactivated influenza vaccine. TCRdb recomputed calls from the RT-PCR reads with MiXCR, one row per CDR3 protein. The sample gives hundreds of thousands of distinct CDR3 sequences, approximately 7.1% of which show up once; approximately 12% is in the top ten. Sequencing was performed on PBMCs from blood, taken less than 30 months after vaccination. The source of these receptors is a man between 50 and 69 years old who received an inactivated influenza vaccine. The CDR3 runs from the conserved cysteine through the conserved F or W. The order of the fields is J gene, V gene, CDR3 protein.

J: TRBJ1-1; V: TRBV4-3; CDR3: CASSQDSAGTEAFF
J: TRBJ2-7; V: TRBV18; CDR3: CASSRETGSYEQYF
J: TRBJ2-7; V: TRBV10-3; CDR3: CAISEGREAYEQYF
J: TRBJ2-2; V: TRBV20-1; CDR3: CSARNRILNTGELFF
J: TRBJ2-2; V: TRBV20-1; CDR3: CSARDFAAGGQTGELFF
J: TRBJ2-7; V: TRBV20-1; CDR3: CSARPPGQTLYEQYF
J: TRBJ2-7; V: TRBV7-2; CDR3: CASSLGASGNYYEQYF
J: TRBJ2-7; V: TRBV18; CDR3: CASSYRVLEQYF
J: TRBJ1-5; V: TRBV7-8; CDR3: CASSTGQGNQPQHF
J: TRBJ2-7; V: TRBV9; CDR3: CASSPRTTTYEQYF
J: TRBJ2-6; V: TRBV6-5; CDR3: CASSYSGTLFEGANVLTF
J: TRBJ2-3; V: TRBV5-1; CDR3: CASSSGAGTPSTDTQYF
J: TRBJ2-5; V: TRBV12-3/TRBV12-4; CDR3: CASRGGGVETQYF
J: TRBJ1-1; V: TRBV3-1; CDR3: CASSLLTGGKTEAFF
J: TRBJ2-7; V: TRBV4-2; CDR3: CASSQIVGGSYEQYF
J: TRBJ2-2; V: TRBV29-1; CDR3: CSVEGGIAGELFF
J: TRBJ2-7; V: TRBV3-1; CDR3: CASSQGTFTYEQYF
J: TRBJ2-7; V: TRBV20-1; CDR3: CSARLGQGYEQYF
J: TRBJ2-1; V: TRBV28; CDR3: CASSGLAGGRHEQFF
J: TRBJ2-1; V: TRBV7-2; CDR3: CASSRGRGSVEQFF
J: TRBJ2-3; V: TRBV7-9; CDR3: CASSLEGGPLSTDTQYF
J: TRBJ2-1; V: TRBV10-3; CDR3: CAITELAGGLHNEQFF
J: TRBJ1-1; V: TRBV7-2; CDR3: CASSFVGSQDTEAFF
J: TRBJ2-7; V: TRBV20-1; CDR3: CSAYKGSSYEQYF
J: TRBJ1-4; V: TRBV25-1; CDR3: CASSKPGGNEKLFF
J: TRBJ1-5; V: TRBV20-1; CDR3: CSASDPGHPVGNQPQHF
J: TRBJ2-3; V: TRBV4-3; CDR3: CASSHGTNGGAQYF
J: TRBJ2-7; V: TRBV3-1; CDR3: CASSQPVSGSYEQYF
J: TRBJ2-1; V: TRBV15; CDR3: CATRRDLGLYNEQFF
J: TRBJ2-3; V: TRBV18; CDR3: CASSPRDVRVSTDTQYF
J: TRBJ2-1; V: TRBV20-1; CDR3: CSANPLSGSSYNEQFF
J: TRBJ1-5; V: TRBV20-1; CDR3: CSANRQAGNQPQHF
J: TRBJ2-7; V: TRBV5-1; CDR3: CASSSLLGGPTYEQYF
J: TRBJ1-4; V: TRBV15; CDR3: CATSKPGQVNEKLFF
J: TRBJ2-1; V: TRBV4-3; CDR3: CASSQEGYNEQFF
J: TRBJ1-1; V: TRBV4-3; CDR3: CASSPDWGNTEAFF
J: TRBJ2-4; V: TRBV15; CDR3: CATSRAGTVAKNIQYF
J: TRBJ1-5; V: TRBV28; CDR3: CASRTITGKGRPQHF
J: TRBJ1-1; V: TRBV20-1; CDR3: CSATHRVNTEAFF
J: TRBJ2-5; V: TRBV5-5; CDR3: CASSLYRGDGETQYF
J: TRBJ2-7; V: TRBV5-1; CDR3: CASSFGTPSYEQYF
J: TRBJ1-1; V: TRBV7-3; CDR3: CASSSFPGTEAFF
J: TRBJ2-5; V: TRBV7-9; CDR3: CASSSGTSGGPQETQYF
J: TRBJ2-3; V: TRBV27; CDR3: CASSLSVRGTDTQYF
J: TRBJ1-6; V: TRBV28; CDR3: CASIGQGSPLHF
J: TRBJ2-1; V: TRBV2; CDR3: CASSGRLAGGFDEQFF
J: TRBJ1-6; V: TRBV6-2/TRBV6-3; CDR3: CASSWDNSPLHF
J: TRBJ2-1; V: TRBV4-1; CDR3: CASSQKSAMVDEQFF
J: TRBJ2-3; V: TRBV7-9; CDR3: CASSLISGRTDTQYF
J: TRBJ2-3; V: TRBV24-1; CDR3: CATSASGSTDTQYF
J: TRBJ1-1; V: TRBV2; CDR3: CASREGRMNTEAFF